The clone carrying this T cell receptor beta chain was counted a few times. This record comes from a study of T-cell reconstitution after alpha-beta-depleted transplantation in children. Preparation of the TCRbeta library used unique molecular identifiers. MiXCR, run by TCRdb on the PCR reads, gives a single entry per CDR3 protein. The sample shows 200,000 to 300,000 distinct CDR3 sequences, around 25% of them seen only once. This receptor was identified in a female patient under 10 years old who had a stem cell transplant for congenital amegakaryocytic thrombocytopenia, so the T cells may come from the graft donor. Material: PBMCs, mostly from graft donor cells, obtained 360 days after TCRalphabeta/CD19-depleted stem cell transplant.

The CDR3 region has the DNA TGCAGTGCTAGGGGGTGGGACAGGAAGAACACTGAAGCTTTCTTT. The encoded protein is CSARGWDRKNTEAFF. This chain uses TRBV20-1 with TRBJ1-1; the match to TRBD1 covers 8 bases. From germline, CDR1 is DFQATT and CDR2 SNEGSKA (reference sequence). V shed 3 bases and J 1 base; nucleotides not matched to a gene: 7. This CDR3 has 15 residues.